One and the same sample provided the 23 T cell receptor beta chains below, sequenced in a study of metastatic and nonmetastatic thyroid tumors (dated by TCRdb to between 2020 and 2021). No patient had received any treatment before thyroid surgery. The library was generated by PCR. These reads were obtained on an Illumina HiSeq 4000. Using fastp trimming at Q25 and MiXCR clonotype assembly, TCRdb reanalyzed the public sequencing data and kept in-frame beta chains. The sample contains more than 20,000 clones, roughly 24% of them found a single time. Together, the top ten hold about 6.6% of the sample. The sequenced sample consisted of tumor tissue. These receptors all stem from a female donor with papillary thyroid cancer or a benign thyroid nodule (not recorded which). Some clones in this sample may be carry-over from other donors' samples.

In this sample, this clone is medium-sized (0.01 to 0.1%). V usage is TRBV7-9 and J usage is TRBJ1-2, with TRBD1 matching over 7 bases. V was clipped by 5 bases and J by 3 bases; unmatched bases: 3. Germline CDR1 SEHNR, CDR2 FQNEAQ (reference sequence). The length of the CDR3 is 13 residues. The CDR3 coding sequence is TGTGCCAGCAGCCCTGGACAGGACTATGGCTACACCTTC. Translating gives CASSPGQDYGYTF.

The chain is built from TRBV5-1 and TRBJ2-7; 9 nucleotides agree with TRBD1. The trim removed 4 bases at V and 3 bases at J, leaving 8 bases unmatched. The CDR3 runs to 15 residues. Germline lookup yields CDR1 SGHRS and CDR2 YFSETQ. The CDR3 bases are TGCGCCAGCAGCCGAATACCGGGACAGGGCTACGAGCAGTACTTC. Its translation is CASSRIPGQGYEQYF.

The chain links TRBV18 to TRBJ1-1; 7 nucleotides align to TRBD1. Germline CDR1 reads KGHSH; CDR2 reads LQKENI. The CDR3 runs 14 residues. The V segment lost 6 bases and the J segment 6 bases; nucleotides outside the gene matches: 10. The CDR3 DNA reads TGTGCCAGCTCTCCTCAGGGGGGAGTCGCTGAAGCTTTCTTT. Protein: CASSPQGGVAEAFF.

This clone was detected many times. The rearrangement uses TRBV7-9 and TRBJ2-1; 12 nucleotides match TRBD2. Germline CDR1 reads SEHNR; CDR2 reads FQNEAQ (reference sequence). With V trimmed by 6 bases and J by 4 bases, 7 bases remained unmatched. This CDR3 spans 16 amino acids. Here the CDR3 DNA reads TGTGCCAGCAGTTATGCCGGGACTAGCGGGTACAATGAGCAGTTCTTC. Translated, it gives CASSYAGTSGYNEQFF.

This clone is classed as medium-sized (0.01 to 0.1%). This chain connects TRBV7-2 to TRBJ1-5; unclear D gene. CDR3 size: 11 residues. The germline CDR1 and CDR2 sequences are SGHTA and FQGNSA. The V gene lost 4 bases and the J gene lost 9 bases, with 7 bases spanning the gap. The CDR3 protein is CASSSDGPQHF. Written as DNA, the CDR3 is TGTGCCAGCAGCTCGGACGGGCCCCAGCATTTT.

This clone came up once. J is TRBJ2-7 and V is TRBV5-1; D gene unclear. Germline loops: CDR1 SGHRS, CDR2 YFSETQ. V was cut by 2 bases and J by 6 bases, with 21 bases left in between. This CDR3 contains 16 residues. The CDR3 spells CASSFSHNEPASEQYF. In nucleotides, the CDR3 is TGCGCCAGCAGCTTCTCGCATAATGAACCAGCGTCCGAGCAGTACTTC.

The chain links TRBV30 to TRBJ2-7, with 7 bases aligning to TRBD1. Germline V gene sequence: CDR1 GTSNPN, CDR2 SVGIG (reference sequence). This CDR3 is built from 16 residues. J gave up 3 bases and V 5 bases, and 16 bases lay outside the gene matches. The CDR3 sequence: CAWDPRGWDSRYEQYF. The CDR3 DNA reads TGTGCCTGGGATCCCCGGGGTTGGGACAGTCGCTACGAGCAGTACTTC.

In this sample, this clone turned up many times. The chain uses TRBV27 and TRBJ2-7; no definite D call. The CDR3 extends over 14 amino acids. V lost 2 bases and J 0 bases, leaving 8 bases between the germline ends. Germline V CDR1 and CDR2: MNHEY, SMNVEV (reference sequence). CDR3 loop: CASSLMGSSYEQYF. Written as DNA, the CDR3 is TGTGCCAGCAGTTTAATGGGTAGCTCCTACGAGCAGTACTTC.

This clone was detected ten times or more. The V gene is TRBV24-1, the J gene TRBJ2-4, with D possibly matching TRBD2 (6 bases). CDR1 is KGHDR, CDR2 SFDVKD, per germline. The CDR3 totals 17 residues. Between the trimmed V and J ends, which lost 3 bases and 14 bases, there was a span of 28 bases. CDR3 sequence: CATSDPKRTTLKTFEYF. CDR3 nucleotides: TGTGCCACCAGTGATCCGAAGCGGACTACCCTAAAAACATTCGAGTACTTC.

This clone was seen many times. CDR3 sequence (DNA): TGCGCCAGCAGCCAAGGAGTAGCCAAAAACATTCAGTACTTC. It yields the protein CASSQGVAKNIQYF. V gene TRBV4-1 combines with J gene TRBJ2-4; D remains unclear. The germline CDR1 and CDR2 sequences are MGHRA and YSYEKL. V was trimmed by 1 base and J by 0 bases, leaving 4 bases between them. The CDR3 consists of 14 residues.

This clone showed up just a few times. The chain employs TRBV30 and TRBJ2-3, with a possible D match to TRBD2 (5 bases). The CDR3 covers 13 residues. V dropped 1 base and J dropped 6 bases, with 11 bases sitting between them. Looked up from germline, CDR1 is GTSNPN and CDR2 is SVGIG (reference sequence). CDR3 in DNA: TGTGCCTGGAGTGAAGCAACGGGGGATACGCAGTATTTT. Amino acids: CAWSEATGDTQYF.

The chain carries TRBV28 and TRBJ1-2; D is undetermined. Trimming shortened V by 8 bases and J by 0 bases, and 22 bases separated the two germline ends. Germline V gives CDR1 MDHEN, CDR2 SYDVKM. The CDR3 consists of 17 residues. The CDR3 DNA reads TGTGCCAGCTCACCAGACGTCGGGGAGCATGCTAACTATGGCTACACCTTC. Protein product: CASSPDVGEHANYGYTF.

This clone rates as medium-sized. V is TRBV6-1 and J is TRBJ2-1; 11 bases are a match to TRBD2. Losses at the gene ends were 6 bases for V and 6 bases for J; bases not matched to a gene: 4. The CDR3 sequence is 14 residues long. Germline V gene data show CDR1 as MNHNS and CDR2 as SASEGT. This chain's CDR3 is CASRTSGTVNEQFF. CDR3 DNA: TGTGCCAGCAGGACTAGCGGGACTGTCAATGAGCAGTTCTTC.

This sequence joins TRBV12-3 or TRBV12-4 and TRBJ2-7; no clear D gene. CDR3 length: 12 amino acids. With 5 bases removed from V and 3 bases from J, the gap between germline ends came to 8 bases. The CDR3 coding sequence is TGTGCCAGCAGTGTAGGGTTCTACGAGCAGTACTTC. Translated, it gives CASSVGFYEQYF.

In its sample, this clone is medium-sized (0.01 to 0.1%). The V and J genes are TRBV20-1 and TRBJ2-1, with 13 nucleotides matching TRBD2. The CDR3 length is 15 residues. CDR1 is DFQATT, CDR2 SNEGSKA, per germline (reference sequence). The V gene end was trimmed by 5 bases and the J gene end by 7 bases; junction bases not matched to a gene: 8. The CDR3 DNA reads as TGCAGTGCTCTGGAACTAGCGGGAGGGCCAAATGAGCAGTTCTTC. Protein product: CSALELAGGPNEQFF.

Concerning this clone itself: A junction end diverges from the germline sequence, so it may reflect a read error. This chain uses TRBV27 with TRBJ2-3; TRBD2 is a possible D gene (6 bases). Germline V CDR1 and CDR2: MNHEY, SMNVEV (reference sequence). The CDR3 length is 14 residues. The CDR3 loop is CASSLRETADTQYF. CDR3 sequence (DNA): TGTGCCAGCAGTTTACGGGAGACCGCAGATACGCAGTATTTC.

In this sample, this clone turned up a few times. This chain links TRBV27 with TRBJ2-7; tentative D call: TRBD2 (5 bases). This CDR3 has 13 amino acids. Germline CDR1 and CDR2: MNHEY and SMNVEV (reference sequence). Trimming took off 6 bases at V and 1 base at J, with 10 bases between the two ends. DNA for the CDR3: TGTGCCAGCAGGCGAGGGCTTTCCTACGAGCAGTACTTC. Its translation: CASRRGLSYEQYF.

This chain joins TRBV28 and TRBJ2-7; unclear D gene. Germline CDR1 and CDR2: MDHEN and SYDVKM. V shed 5 bases and J shed 0 bases, with 14 bases lying between them. This CDR3 is 15 amino acids long. CDR3 DNA sequence: TGTGCCAGCAGTCCGTTTGAGTACAGCTCCTACGAGCAGTACTTC. It encodes CASSPFEYSSYEQYF.

This chain joins TRBV5-6 and TRBJ1-1; D uncertain. The CDR3 length is 13 residues. In germline, CDR1 is SGHDT, CDR2 YYEEEE. V was pared by 4 bases and J by 1 base, with 8 bases between. DNA for the CDR3: TGTGCCAGCAGCCCCGTCGGGAACACTGAAGCTTTCTTT. It translates to CASSPVGNTEAFF.

There are a few counts of this clone. The CDR3: CASSQTDNTEAFF. The CDR3 coding sequence is TGTGCCAGCAGTCAGACAGATAACACTGAAGCTTTCTTT. This sequence joins TRBV6-2 or TRBV6-3 and TRBJ1-1; TRBD1 might be the D (5 bases). With 5 bases removed from V and 2 bases from J, the gap between germline ends came to 9 bases. Germline V gene lookup returns CDR1 MNHEY and CDR2 SVGEGT. This CDR3 region has 13 residues.

The J gene is TRBJ2-1, the V gene TRBV20-1; 10 nucleotides match TRBD2. V trimming: 4 bases; J trimming: 6 bases; junction bases outside the gene matches: 12. The CDR3 extends over 16 amino acids. Germline V gene sequence: CDR1 DFQATT, CDR2 SNEGSKA (reference sequence). In DNA, the CDR3 is TGCAGTGCTATCCCCGCCGGGACTAGCGTGAGCAATGAGCAGTTCTTC. Its translation: CSAIPAGTSVSNEQFF.

This clone has at least ten counts. V gene TRBV29-1 combines with J gene TRBJ2-2, with D possibly matching TRBD1 (6 bases). Trimming removed 6 bases from V and 8 bases from J, with 16 bases in between. This CDR3 has 13 residues. Germline loops: CDR1 SQVTM, CDR2 ANQGSEA. CDR3 DNA sequence: TGCAGCGTAGCGACGGACAGTTCGGGGGAGCTGTTTTTT. It yields the protein CSVATDSSGELFF.

The rearrangement uses TRBV6-1 and TRBJ1-1; D possibly corresponds to TRBD1 (6 bases). This CDR3 has 14 residues. Germline CDR1 MNHNS, CDR2 SASEGT. The V and J ends lost 1 base and 6 bases respectively, with 12 bases between them. In DNA form, the CDR3 reads TGTGCCAGCAGTGAAGGGACAGTCATGCCTGAAGCTTTCTTT. Translation gives CASSEGTVMPEAFF.